This T cell receptor (beta chain) is from a study of T cell responses to AZD1222 COVID-19 vaccine. The V segment lost 3 bases and the J segment 1 base; nucleotides outside the gene matches: 5. Per the germline V gene, CDR1 is SGDLS and CDR2 is YYNGEE. The CDR3 has 16 residues. Study-wide findings and caveats: Receipt of two AZD1222 doses was followed by a rise in Spike-specific TCR breadth and depth. Clonal diversity was possibly underestimated, and white British individuals and females predominated among donors. Vaccine-associated CD4 TCRs spanned spike, dominant at 160-218 and 743-854.

Libraries were prepared by immunoSEQ multiplex PCR; TCRdb keeps only in-frame clonotypes and omits some of them. The sample carries more than 150,000 clones, over 80% recorded once. To note about this clone: The target antigen is unknown.

This specimen was peripheral blood, taken on day 0 of AZD1222 vaccination. The chain combines TRBV9 with TRBJ2-3, with 10 bases lining up with TRBD2. The source of this sequence is an adult in good health. CDR3 loop: CASSAAGTSGTDTQYF. In nucleotides, the CDR3 is TGTGCCAGCAGCGCGGCCGGGACTAGCGGCACAGATACGCAGTATTTT.